This T cell receptor (beta chain) was sequenced during a study of shared clonotypes between healthy human individuals. Germline V gene data show CDR1 as SEHNR and CDR2 as FQNEAQ (reference sequence). V lost 5 bases and J 4 bases, leaving 17 bases between the germline ends. CDR3 length equals 15 residues. CD45RO-negative, CCR7-selected cells formed the naive CD8 fraction, which excluded terminally differentiated effector memory CD45RA+ cells. The protocol was immunoSEQ multiplex PCR, while the TCRdb copy is restricted to in-frame clones and leaves out a portion. The sample includes about 2 million clones, about 95% of them seen just once.

This clonotype was obtained from a man between 18 and 29 years old in good health. The sample taken for sequencing was naive CD8+ T cells sorted from blood. The genes are TRBV7-9 and TRBJ1-2, with D unresolved. Here the CDR3 reads CASSASTGLVYGYTF. CDR3 sequence (DNA): TGTGCCAGCAGCGCCTCGACCGGGCTGGTCTATGGCTACACCTTC.